The 18 T cell receptor beta chains reported below all come from one sample, sequenced in a study of CD8+ T cells in alopecia areata. Stated treatment: oral pan-JAK inhibitor, 5-10 mg twice daily. Sequencing used cDNA as its template, made by extracting RNA and reverse transcribing it. Profiling relied on immunoSEQ multiplex PCR, and the TCRdb table lists in-frame clones only, not all of them. The sample records 200,000 to 250,000 clones, 50% to 70% being singletons. Sequencing was performed on CD4+ T cells sorted from blood, taken at week 4, from a patient treated with tofacitinib. These receptors were taken from a human donor with alopecia areata.

In its sample, this clone was seen once. This chain joins TRBV25-1 and TRBJ1-2, with TRBD1 matching 8 bases. The CDR3 consists of 15 residues. Germline-derived CDR1 and CDR2 are MGHDK and SYGVNS. The junction had 8 bases not matched to a gene; V was cut back by 1 base and J by 7 bases. CDR3 protein: CASSESLDRGSGYTF. The CDR3 nucleotides read TGTGCCAGCAGTGAATCCCTAGACAGGGGTAGTGGCTACACCTTC.

The J gene is TRBJ2-1, the V gene TRBV30; 13 positions match TRBD2. The CDR3 is 15 residues long. Germline V lookup: CDR1 GTSNPN, CDR2 SVGIG (reference sequence). V lost 2 bases and J lost 9; bases outside the gene matches: 7. CDR3 sequence: CAWSLGLAGFGEQFF. The CDR3, as DNA: TGTGCCTGGAGTCTGGGACTAGCGGGGTTTGGTGAGCAGTTCTTC.

This chain connects TRBV29-1 to TRBJ1-1; D gene ambiguous. The CDR3 has 15 amino acids. V was shortened by 3 bases and J by 0 bases, with 14 bases between the two germline ends. CDR1 is SQVTM and CDR2 is ANQGSEA in the germline V gene. CDR3 coding DNA: TGCAGCGTTGAGGTGCAGGCCGGGATGAACACTGAAGCTTTCTTT. Amino acids: CSVEVQAGMNTEAFF.

This clone has just one count. This chain joins TRBV11-2 and TRBJ2-1, with D tentatively TRBD2 (5 bases). The V end was cut by 0 bases, the J end by 9 bases, with 6 bases between. In germline, CDR1 is SGHAT, CDR2 FQNNGV. The CDR3 is made up of 12 amino acids. The DNA for the CDR3 is TGTGCCAGCAGCTTAGACCGGGGTGAGCAGTTCTTC. The encoded protein is CASSLDRGEQFF.

This clone occurred a few times. V is TRBV2 and J is TRBJ2-5; possibly TRBD2 for D (5 bases). Trimming removed 1 base at V and 5 bases at J, with 20 bases between. Germline values: CDR1 SNHLY, CDR2 FYNNEI. The CDR3 loop spans 17 amino acids. CDR3 bases: TGTGCCAGCAGTGAAGTCGGCCCGGGGATGATCGATGAGACCCAGTACTTC. Translating gives CASSEVGPGMIDETQYF. Full variable domain (rest looked up from reference TRBV2 and TRBJ2-5): EPEVTQTPSHQVTQMGQEVILRCVPISNHLYFYWYRQILGQKVEFLVSFYNNEISEKSEIFDDQFSVERPDGSNFTLKIRSTKLEDSAMYFCASSEVGPGMIDETQYFGPGTRLLVL.

This chain links TRBV6-5 with TRBJ1-4; D gene unclear. The V and J ends lost 5 bases and 10 bases respectively, with 11 bases between them. The CDR3 consists of 12 residues. CDR1 and CDR2 (germline): MNHEY, SVGAGI. CDR3 in DNA: TGTGCCAGCAGTCCGCGGAAGGGAAAACTGTTTTTT. This codes for CASSPRKGKLFF.

The rearrangement links TRBV30 to TRBJ1-6; tentative D call: TRBD1 (5 bases). V gave up 5 bases and J gave up 7 bases, with 12 bases separating them. The CDR3 runs 13 residues. Germline-derived CDR1 and CDR2 are GTSNPN and SVGIG (reference sequence). The CDR3 DNA sequence: TGTGCCTGGGGGAGACGGGACAATTCACCCCTCCACTTT. It translates to CAWGRRDNSPLHF.

The chain recombines TRBV25-1 with TRBJ1-5, with 8 bases identical to TRBD1. The CDR3 spans 15 residues. Trimming removed 4 bases from V and 6 bases from J; junction bases left unmatched: 8. Germline CDR1 and CDR2: MGHDK and SYGVNS. The CDR3 spells CASSGQGIAGQPQHF. CDR3 nucleotide sequence: TGTGCCAGCAGTGGACAGGGGATAGCCGGTCAGCCCCAGCATTTT. Variable domain in full (rest from reference TRBV25-1 and TRBJ1-5): EADIYQTPRYLVIGTGKKITLECSQTMGHDKMYWYQQDPGMELHLIHYSYGVNSTEKGDLSSESTVSRIRTEHFPLTLESARPSHTSQYLCASSGQGIAGQPQHFGDGTRLSIL.

The chain joins TRBV2 to TRBJ2-3; no reliable D call. The CDR3 runs to 15 residues. Trimming stripped 5 bases from V and 1 base from J, with 13 bases between. The germline CDR1 and CDR2 sequences are SNHLY and FYNNEI. As DNA, the CDR3 is TGTGCCAGCAGTACCAGCGCGGTCCGCACAGATACGCAGTATTTT. Its protein is CASSTSAVRTDTQYF.

This chain joins TRBV6-5 and TRBJ1-1; D possibly corresponds to TRBD1 (6 bases). The germline V gene encodes CDR1 MNHEY and CDR2 SVGAGI. The CDR3 covers 13 residues. Trimming took off 8 bases at V and 1 base at J, with 11 bases between the two ends. The CDR3 is CASRGAANTEAFF. In DNA form, the CDR3 reads TGTGCCAGCCGGGGGGCCGCGAACACTGAAGCTTTCTTT.

This clone showed up just a few times. Additional DNA sequences in this sample encode the identical CDR3. The rearrangement links TRBV10-3 to TRBJ2-3, with unresolved D. The V end lost 2 bases, the J end lost 0 bases, and 0 bases lay between the germline ends. CDR3 length: 12 residues. CDR1 and CDR2 (germline): ENHRY, SYGVKD. The CDR3: CAISESTDTQYF. CDR3 coding DNA: TGTGCCATCAGTGAGAGCACAGATACGCAGTATTTT.

This chain uses TRBV6-6 with TRBJ2-7; no reliable D call. V was shortened by 5 bases and J by 4 bases, with 6 bases between the two germline ends. The CDR3 has 11 amino acids. CDR1 is MNHNY, CDR2 SVGAGI, per germline (reference sequence). CDR3 nucleotides: TGTGCCAGCAGTCTACTATACGAGCAGTACTTC. This translates into CASSLLYEQYF.

This sequence joins TRBV29-1 and TRBJ2-7; D possibly corresponds to TRBD1 (5 bases). Trimming took 5 bases from V and 1 from J, leaving 18 bases between them. The CDR3 extends over 15 amino acids. Germline values: CDR1 SQVTM, CDR2 ANQGSEA. CDR3 region: CSVSRQTTISYEQYF. DNA of the CDR3: TGCAGCGTTAGCAGACAGACGACCATATCCTACGAGCAGTACTTC.

The chain uses TRBV29-1 and TRBJ2-3, with D unclear. The CDR3 is 12 residues long. Germline V gene lookup returns CDR1 SQVTM and CDR2 ANQGSEA. Trimming removed 4 bases from V and 0 bases from J, with 5 bases in between. CDR3 coding DNA: TGCAGCGTTGCGGACAGCACAGATACGCAGTATTTT. Translated, it gives CSVADSTDTQYF.

The chain joins TRBV25-1 to TRBJ1-6; 7 bases are a match to TRBD1. The V gene's germline CDR1 is MGHDK and CDR2 SYGVNS. The V segment lost 3 bases and the J segment 11 bases; nucleotides outside the gene matches: 4. The CDR3 is 13 amino acids. CDR3: CASSDAGGAPLHF. The CDR3 region has the DNA TGTGCCAGCAGTGACGCAGGGGGAGCACCCCTCCACTTT.

The V and J genes are TRBV2 and TRBJ2-3; D perhaps matches TRBD1 (6 bases). Trimming removed 6 bases at V and 1 base at J, with 11 bases between. The CDR3 has 14 residues. CDR1 is SNHLY and CDR2 is FYNNEI in the germline V gene. The CDR3 DNA follows: TGTGCCAGCAGCCCAGGGGCGGGCACAGATACGCAGTATTTT. Its protein product is CASSPGAGTDTQYF.

The rearrangement uses TRBV7-6 and TRBJ1-4; 7 bases match TRBD1. Trimming took 5 bases from V and 5 from J; bases not matched to a gene: 11. The CDR3 spans 16 residues. Per germline, CDR1 SGHVS and CDR2 FNYEAQ. CDR3 sequence reads: CASSLLSGTENEKLFF. The CDR3 DNA reads as TGTGCCAGCAGCCTCCTATCCGGGACAGAAAATGAAAAACTGTTTTTT. Combining the CDR3 with reference TRBV7-6 and TRBJ1-4 gives the whole variable domain GAGVSQSPRYKVTKRGQDVALRCDPISGHVSLYWYRQALGQGPEFLTYFNYEAQQDKSGLPNDRFSAERPEGSISTLTIQRTEQRDSAMYRCASSLLSGTENEKLFFGSGTQLSVL.

This chain connects TRBV7-9 to TRBJ1-4; a weak D match, TRBD1 (6 bases). CDR1 and CDR2 (germline): SEHNR, FQNEAQ (reference sequence). The CDR3 length is 16 residues. The V end was cut by 6 bases, the J end by 0 bases, with 14 bases between. CDR3 loop: CASSIGQIPTNEKLFF. CDR3 in DNA: TGTGCCAGCAGTATAGGACAGATACCAACTAATGAAAAACTGTTTTTT.